These T cell receptor beta chains were read from a single sample in a study of blood T cell repertoires in COVID-19. TCRdb's table, derived via immunoSEQ multiplex PCR, lists solely in-frame clones and lacks some. Among about 200,000 clones listed, 90% were seen once. The sample consisted of peripheral blood. The source of these receptors is a man aged 45-65 years with acute or convalescent COVID-19. Each CDR3 is given with its conserved first and last residue. Each record gives: CDR3 protein, CDR3 DNA, clone size, D gene, J gene, V gene. D genes are given only for firm matches. Where a row states a size, it is once, few, many or the class of an expanded clone; other rows omit it.

CASSLGGHYNSPLHF,TGTGCCAGCAGCTTAGGGGGACATTATAATTCACCCCTCCACTTT,NA,NA,TRBJ1-6,TRBV7-9
CASNGGGAYNEQFF,TGTGCCAGCAACGGGGGGGGCGCCTACAATGAGCAGTTCTTC,NA,TRBD2,TRBJ2-1,TRBV3-1/TRBV3-2
CASSQVGGAEAFF,TGCGCCAGCAGCCAGGTGGGGGGAGCTGAAGCTTTCTTT,few,NA,TRBJ1-1,TRBV4-1
CASSFIPGGLGETQYF,TGTGCCAGCAGTTTTATCCCCGGGGGGCTAGGGGAGACCCAGTACTTC,NA,NA,TRBJ2-5,TRBV27
CASSVKQIPSTPLHF,TGTGCCAGCAGCGTAAAGCAAATCCCTAGTACACCCCTCCACTTT,NA,NA,TRBJ1-6,TRBV13
CASSSQGGTGGRLWNIQYF,TGTGCCAGCAGCTCCCAAGGGGGGACAGGGGGAAGGTTATGGAACATTCAGTACTTC,once,TRBD1,TRBJ2-4,TRBV7-9
CASSVPIAGEFQETQYF,TGTGCCAGCAGTGTCCCCATAGCGGGAGAGTTCCAAGAGACCCAGTACTTC,NA,TRBD2,TRBJ2-5,TRBV6-1
CASSSRDQETQYF,TGTGCCAGCAGTTCCAGGGACCAAGAGACCCAGTACTTC,NA,NA,TRBJ2-5,TRBV27
CASSQDARGYNEQFF,TGTGCCAGCAGCCAAGATGCTAGAGGCTACAATGAGCAGTTCTTC,NA,NA,TRBJ2-1,TRBV3-1/TRBV3-2
CASNGGRGSTDTQYF,TGTGCCAGCAACGGTGGGAGAGGCAGCACAGATACGCAGTATTTT,NA,NA,TRBJ2-3,TRBV9
CATSDFGAAGETQYF,TGTGCCACCAGTGATTTCGGGGCAGCGGGGGAGACCCAGTACTTC,NA,TRBD2,TRBJ2-5,TRBV24-1
CASSLGQLNYGYTF,TGTGCCAGCAGCTTAGGACAGCTCAACTATGGCTACACCTTC,NA,NA,TRBJ1-2,TRBV7-9
CASTHYGGGYNEQFF,TGTGCCAGCACCCATTACGGGGGTGGGTACAATGAGCAGTTCTTC,once,NA,TRBJ2-1,TRBV6-6
CASSTPGQWNYGYTF,TGTGCCAGCAGCACTCCGGGACAGTGGAACTATGGCTACACCTTC,NA,TRBD1,TRBJ1-2,TRBV5-4
CASSSTVGVSYNEQFF,TGCGCCAGCAGCTCTACGGTCGGGGTTAGCTACAATGAGCAGTTCTTC,NA,NA,TRBJ2-1,TRBV5-1
CASSLYDGGYEQYF,TGTGCCAGCAGTTTATATGACGGAGGCTACGAGCAGTACTTC,once,NA,TRBJ2-7,TRBV28
CASSGQGSYRLHF,TGTGCCAGCAGTGGACAGGGTTCTTATCGCCTCCACTTT,few,TRBD1,TRBJ1-6,TRBV6-2/TRBV6-3
CASSTRRGDEQFF,TGTGCCAGCAGTACCCGGCGGGGCGATGAGCAGTTCTTC,NA,NA,TRBJ2-1,TRBV28
CARTPEEANYGYTF,TGTGCCAGGACGCCCGAGGAGGCTAACTATGGCTACACCTTC,NA,NA,TRBJ1-2,TRBV30
CASSLGLAGGASTDTQYF,TGTGCCAGCAGTTTAGGACTAGCGGGGGGGGCGAGCACAGATACGCAGTATTTT,NA,TRBD2,TRBJ2-3,TRBV7-6
CASSLDFSTQYF,TGCGCCAGCAGCTTGGACTTCTCCACCCAGTACTTC,NA,NA,TRBJ2-5,TRBV5-1
CASSPPGQRLNTEAFF,TGTGCCAGCAGCCCTCCGGGACAGCGGTTGAACACTGAAGCTTTCTTT,NA,TRBD1,TRBJ1-1,TRBV5-6
CAWREGLPNQPQHF,TGTGCCTGGAGAGAGGGACTGCCCAATCAGCCCCAGCATTTT,NA,NA,TRBJ1-5,TRBV30
CASSRGQGAGELFF,TGTGCCAGCAGCCGGGGACAGGGGGCCGGGGAGCTGTTTTTT,NA,TRBD1,TRBJ2-2,TRBV5-6
CASSIPGQETQYF,TGTGCCAGTAGTATTCCGGGACAAGAGACCCAGTACTTC,once,NA,TRBJ2-5,TRBV19
CASSPDWTTDTQYF,TGTGCCAGCAGCCCGGACTGGACCACAGATACGCAGTATTTT,NA,NA,TRBJ2-3,TRBV3-1/TRBV3-2
CASSRDRVDSPLHF,TGTGCCAGTAGTAGGGACAGGGTTGATTCACCCCTCCACTTT,NA,TRBD1,TRBJ1-6,TRBV19
CSVEGSGASGSPDTQYF,TGCAGCGTTGAAGGTTCTGGGGCTAGCGGGAGCCCAGATACGCAGTATTTT,NA,TRBD2,TRBJ2-3,TRBV29-1
CASRKAGTDSYEQYF,TGTGCCAGCAGGAAAGCCGGGACAGACTCCTACGAGCAGTACTTC,few,TRBD1,TRBJ2-7,TRBV6-5
CASSLLGLAGSEQYF,TGTGCCAGCAGTTTACTAGGACTAGCGGGCTCCGAGCAGTACTTC,NA,TRBD2,TRBJ2-7,TRBV27
CASSLDRAFGELFF,TGTGCCAGCAGTTTGGACAGGGCTTTCGGGGAGCTGTTTTTT,NA,TRBD1,TRBJ2-2,TRBV28
CASRQGKSTDTQYF,TGTGCCAGCCGACAGGGGAAAAGCACAGATACGCAGTATTTT,NA,TRBD1,TRBJ2-3,TRBV6-5
CASSYLARVNTEAFF,TGTGCCAGCAGTTACTTAGCCAGGGTGAACACTGAAGCTTTCTTT,NA,NA,TRBJ1-1,TRBV6-5
CASSGGLGYNSPLHF,TGTGCCAGCAGCGGTGGACTGGGCTATAATTCACCCCTCCACTTT,NA,NA,TRBJ1-6,TRBV7-9
CASSLVAGDPRETQYF,TGTGCCAGCAGCTTAGTGGCGGGGGACCCCCGGGAGACCCAGTACTTC,NA,TRBD2,TRBJ2-5,TRBV7-8
CASSPGTGPATNEKLFF,TGTGCCAGCAGCCCAGGGACAGGGCCTGCAACTAATGAAAAACTGTTTTTT,NA,TRBD1,TRBJ1-4,TRBV7-8
CASTSGEQNTEAFF,TGTGCCAGCACATCGGGGGAACAGAACACTGAAGCTTTCTTT,NA,NA,TRBJ1-1,TRBV7-6
CATSDAGEGSYNEQFF,TGTGCCACCAGTGATGCGGGAGAGGGCTCCTACAATGAGCAGTTCTTC,NA,TRBD2,TRBJ2-1,TRBV24-1
CASSLGGGGEQFF,TGTGCCAGCAGTTTAGGGGGGGGCGGTGAGCAGTTCTTC,once,NA,TRBJ2-1,TRBV12-3/TRBV12-4
CASSLLASRGYNEQFF,TGCGCCAGCAGCTTGCTTGCGTCTAGGGGATACAATGAGCAGTTCTTC,NA,NA,TRBJ2-1,TRBV5-1
CASSQGTGGNYGYTF,TGTGCCAGCAGCCAAGGGACAGGGGGCAACTATGGCTACACCTTC,NA,TRBD1,TRBJ1-2,TRBV7-2
CASSWTGGNTGELFF,TGTGCCAGCAGCTGGACAGGGGGGAACACCGGGGAGCTGTTTTTT,NA,TRBD1,TRBJ2-2,TRBV7-2
CASRTDYNSPLHF,TGCGCCAGCAGGACAGACTATAATTCACCCCTCCACTTT,NA,NA,TRBJ1-6,TRBV4-1
CASSIPSRAGTEAFF,TGTGCCAGTAGTATTCCCTCAAGGGCGGGCACTGAAGCTTTCTTT,NA,NA,TRBJ1-1,TRBV19
CASRPTGGLGYGYTF,TGTGCCAGCAGACCTACAGGCGGATTGGGCTATGGCTACACCTTC,NA,NA,TRBJ1-2,TRBV6-5
CSVPPIPSRDINEQFF,TGCAGCGTCCCCCCAATCCCATCTCGGGATATTAATGAGCAGTTCTTC,NA,NA,TRBJ2-1,TRBV29-1
CSVGQETQYF,TGCAGCGTCGGGCAAGAGACCCAGTACTTC,NA,NA,TRBJ2-5,TRBV29-1
CSVKTGGDTQYF,TGCAGCGTTAAAACAGGGGGGGATACGCAGTATTTT,few,TRBD1,TRBJ2-3,TRBV29-1
CASSLTDHQGETQYF,TGTGCCAGCTCACTGACTGATCACCAGGGAGAGACCCAGTACTTC,once,NA,TRBJ2-5,TRBV18
CATSRDGGAGELFF,TGTGCCACCAGCAGAGATGGAGGGGCCGGGGAGCTGTTTTTT,NA,NA,TRBJ2-2,TRBV15
CASSVAHGYAGELFF,TGTGCCAGCAGCGTAGCTCACGGGTACGCCGGGGAGCTGTTTTTT,NA,NA,TRBJ2-2,TRBV9
CAIGEAVYNEQFF,TGTGCCATTGGAGAGGCGGTTTACAATGAGCAGTTCTTC,few,NA,TRBJ2-1,TRBV10-3
CASSSRLAGGVGVSYEQYF,TGTGCCAGTAGTTCTCGACTAGCGGGAGGAGTTGGGGTCTCCTACGAGCAGTACTTC,NA,TRBD2,TRBJ2-7,TRBV19